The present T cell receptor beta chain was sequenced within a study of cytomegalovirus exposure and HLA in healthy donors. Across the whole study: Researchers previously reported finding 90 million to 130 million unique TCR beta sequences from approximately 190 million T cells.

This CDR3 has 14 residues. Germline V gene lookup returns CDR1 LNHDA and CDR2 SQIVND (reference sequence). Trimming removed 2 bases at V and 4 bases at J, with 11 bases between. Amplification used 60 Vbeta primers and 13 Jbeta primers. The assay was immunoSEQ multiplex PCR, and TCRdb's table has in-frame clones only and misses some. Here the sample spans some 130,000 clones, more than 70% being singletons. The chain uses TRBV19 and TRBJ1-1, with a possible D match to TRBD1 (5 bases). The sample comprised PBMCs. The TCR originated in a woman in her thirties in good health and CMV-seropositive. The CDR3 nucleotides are TGTGCCAGTAGTATATCACAGGTTGCCACTGAAGCTTTCTTT. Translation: CASSISQVATEAFF.